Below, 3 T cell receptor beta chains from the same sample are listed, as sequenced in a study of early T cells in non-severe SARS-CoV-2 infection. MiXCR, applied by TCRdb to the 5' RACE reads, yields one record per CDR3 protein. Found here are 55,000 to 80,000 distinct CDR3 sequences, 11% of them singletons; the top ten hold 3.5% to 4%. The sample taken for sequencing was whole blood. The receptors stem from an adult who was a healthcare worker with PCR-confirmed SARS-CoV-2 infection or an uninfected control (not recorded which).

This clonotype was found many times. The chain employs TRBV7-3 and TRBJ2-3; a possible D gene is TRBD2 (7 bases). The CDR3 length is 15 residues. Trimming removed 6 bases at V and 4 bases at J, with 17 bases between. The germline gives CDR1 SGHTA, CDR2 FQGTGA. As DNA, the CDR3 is TGTGCCAGCAGTCTAAACGGGGGGCCCCCAGATACGCAGTATTTT. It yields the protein CASSLNGGPPDTQYF.

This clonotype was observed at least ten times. The CDR3 spells CASSFGRDTEAFF. The CDR3 nucleotides are TGTGCCAGCAGTTTTGGCAGGGACACTGAAGCTTTCTTT. V gene TRBV6-5 combines with J gene TRBJ1-1, with D possibly being TRBD1 (5 bases). The CDR3 sequence is 13 residues long. CDR1 is MNHEY, CDR2 SVGAGI, per germline. Trimming took off 4 bases at V and 3 bases at J, with 9 bases between the two ends.

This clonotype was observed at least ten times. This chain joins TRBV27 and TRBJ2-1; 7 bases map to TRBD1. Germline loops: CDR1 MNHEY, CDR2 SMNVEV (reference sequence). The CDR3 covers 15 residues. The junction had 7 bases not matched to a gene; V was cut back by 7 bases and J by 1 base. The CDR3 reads CASNALTGSYNEQFF. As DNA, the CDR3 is TGTGCCAGCAATGCCTTGACAGGGTCCTACAATGAGCAGTTCTTC.